This T cell receptor beta chain was observed in a study of T cells in Graves' hyperthyroidism and ophthalmopathy (dated by TCRdb to the late 2010s). Describing the broader study: Peripheral blood was collected at initial diagnosis, before any treatment. After sampling, hyperthyroidism patients received methimazole starting at 30 mg daily, and ophthalmopathy patients received high-dose intravenous methylprednisolone. For training and testing, the 95 to 100 patients in the discovery cohort were randomly divided in a 7:3 ratio. TCR Vbeta CDR3 sequencing of 130 to 150 peripheral blood samples (over 40 ophthalmopathy, roughly 74 hyperthyroidism and some 17 progressor patients) is reported in the paper. In addition, the study compared T-cell repertoires in thyroid tissue and in blood from about 6 Graves' hyperthyroidism patients. Prospective prediction of ophthalmopathy was tested in an independent validation cohort of approximately 18 hyperthyroidism patients and 17 patients who later progressed to ophthalmopathy. To identify distinguishing TCR V-J signatures, a discovery cohort of around 100 patients was used, comprising fewer than 45 with Graves' ophthalmopathy and some 60 with stable Graves' hyperthyroidism. The paper's findings and limits, for the study overall: No statistical method was used to fix the sample size in advance, and group allocation was not hidden from the investigators. A model built on a 13 V-J signature distinguished ophthalmopathy from stable hyperthyroidism, reaching around 88% sensitivity and 81.08% specificity in cross-validation and 80%/75% in testing. In validation, the model predicted progression to ophthalmopathy a median of about 6.5 months before onset, with about 70% sensitivity and about 72% specificity. Most expanded thyroid clonotypes (frequency above 0.001) were also detected in blood, suggesting blood repertoires may reflect thyroid immune responses.

Stable Graves' hyperthyroidism was defined as the absence of progression to ophthalmopathy over 18 months of follow-up. Hyperthyroidism patients were newly diagnosed, with disease duration under 2 months, and aged 18 to 65 years. Patients with uncontrolled infections, other autoimmune diseases, pregnancy or lactation were excluded. Clinical symptoms, serum thyroxine and TRAb, thyroid ultrasound, and orbital computed tomography formed the basis for the diagnoses. Ficoll-Paque density gradient centrifugation was used to isolate PBMCs from 8.5 to 10 ml of fresh peripheral blood. Total RNA was extracted using Trizol reagent, and RNA quality was assessed on an Agilent 2100 Bioanalyzer. Amplification of TCR beta CDR3 regions was carried out from RNA transcripts. The first round of RT-PCR for the TCR CDR3 was performed with the HTBI primer set and the Qiagen OneStep RT-PCR kit. The libraries were constructed in a second round of multiplex PCR and then size-selected and purified. Libraries were sequenced paired-end with 100 bp reads on an Illumina HiSeq2000. The authors processed their data as follows. SOAPnuke was used to process the raw data, removing reads that contained adapters or uncalled bases, had a mean Phred below 15, or lacked an exact match to the constant primer or identifier. High-quality paired reads were merged with COPE v1.2.5, and unique nucleotide sequences were defined as clonotypes. MiTCR v1.1 was used to align clonotypes to the IMGT TRBV, TRBD and TRBJ reference segments. The analysis was restricted to V-J combinations with a frequency above 0.0001, which together covered 99.2% of the repertoires. The TCS score was defined as the ratio of F50 (clonal expansion) to E x V (chaos), calculated using BLOSUM62-based TCRdist between CDR3 peptides within each V-J. Welch's t-statistics and random forest reduced 514 V-J features to under 15, which were used in a naive Bayes classifier (R e1071). The public reads were reprocessed in TCRdb via fastp at Q25 and MiXCR, keeping in-frame beta chains. Rows with a matching CDR3 protein are joined into one entry that keeps the most common DNA and genes. The V and J calls come from TCRdb's annotation, not from the publication. The sample table lists over 650,000 distinct CDR3 sequences, roughly 17% of them with a count of one. The ten most abundant clones make up around 7.7% of the sample.

Remarks on this clonotype: No cognate antigen has been identified for it. Within one base of it there is no much larger clone, and no base qualities were kept.

The junction carries 12 bases between V and J, which are trimmed by 5 bases and 9 bases respectively. The CDR3 runs 11 amino acids, cysteine and phenylalanine included. Solely the CDR3 DNA is kept, with 33 bases framed from the first base. The germline V gene gives CDR1 as SGHDT and CDR2 as YYEEEE. In this chain, TRBV5-6 is recombined with TRBJ2-7, with the D gene call left open. The receptor was isolated from a man aged 18 to 30 with Graves' hyperthyroidism. The sequenced sample was blood. The CDR3: CASRPGIGQYF. The bases are TGTGCCAGCAGGCCCGGAATCGGGCAGTACTTC.